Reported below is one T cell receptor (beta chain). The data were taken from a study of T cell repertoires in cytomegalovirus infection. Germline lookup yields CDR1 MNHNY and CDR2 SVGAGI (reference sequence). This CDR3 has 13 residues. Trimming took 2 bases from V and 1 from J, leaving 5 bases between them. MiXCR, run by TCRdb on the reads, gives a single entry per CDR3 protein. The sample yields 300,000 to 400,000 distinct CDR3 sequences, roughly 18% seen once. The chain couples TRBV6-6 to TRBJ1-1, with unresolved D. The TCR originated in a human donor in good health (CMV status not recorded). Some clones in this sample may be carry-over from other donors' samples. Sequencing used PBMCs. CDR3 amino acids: CASSYEGNTEAFF. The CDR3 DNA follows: TGTGCCAGCAGTTACGAGGGGAACACTGAAGCTTTCTTT.